The rows below give T cell receptor beta chains drawn from one sample of a study of cytomegalovirus exposure and HLA in healthy donors. Assay: immunoSEQ multiplex PCR; the TCRdb copy retains only in-frame clones and omits some. The table shows about 120,000 clones, with 75% occurring only once. Material: PBMCs. The origin of the receptors is a woman younger than 30 in good health and CMV-seronegative. The CDR3 runs from the conserved cysteine through the conserved F or W. D genes are given only for firm matches. Clone size is stated in some rows and not others, as once, few, many or a class when expanded.

v_call	j_call	clone_size	d_call	cdr3_nt	cdr3_aa
TRBV2	TRBJ2-5	NA	TRBD2	TGTGCCAGCAGTGGGGCGGGGGGCCGGGGTGAGACCCAGTACTTC	CASSGAGGRGETQYF
TRBV7-9	TRBJ2-7	NA	TRBD1	TGTGCCAGCAGCAGACAGGGCTACGAGCAGTACTTC	CASSRQGYEQYF
TRBV5-8	TRBJ1-4	NA	TRBD1	TGTGCCAGCAGCTTGGAAGGGGGCGGTGGGGAAAAACTGTTTTTT	CASSLEGGGGEKLFF
TRBV19	TRBJ1-2	NA	TRBD1	TGTGCCAGTAGTATGAGGACAGGGGCTAACTATGGCTACACCTTC	CASSMRTGANYGYTF
TRBV5-1	TRBJ2-1	NA	NA	TGCGCCAGCAGCGCCGCCTGGGGCGGGACCTACAATGAGCAGTTCTTC	CASSAAWGGTYNEQFF
TRBV29-1	TRBJ1-1	few	TRBD1	TGCAGCCACGGGACAGGGGGAGTGAACACTGAAGCTTTCTTT	CSHGTGGVNTEAFF
TRBV5-1	TRBJ2-7	once	NA	TGCGCCAGCAGCTTGGTTCCAGGTGGCTACGAGCAGTACTTC	CASSLVPGGYEQYF
TRBV5-4	TRBJ1-4	NA	TRBD1	TGTGCCAGCAGCTTGGTCAGGGGGCGCGGTGAAAAACTGTTTTTT	CASSLVRGRGEKLFF
TRBV5-1	TRBJ2-1	few	TRBD2	TGCGCTATCAGCCTGGCGGGACTAGCGACGATGGGTGGCAATGAGCAGTTCTTC	CAISLAGLATMGGNEQFF
TRBV4-2	TRBJ2-3	NA	NA	TGTGCCAGCAGCCAAGATCTATCGGCGGGCCATAGCACAGATACGCAGTATTTT	CASSQDLSAGHSTDTQYF
TRBV30	TRBJ2-3	NA	NA	TGTGCCTGGAGCGAGGGGGCAGATACGCAGTATTTT	CAWSEGADTQYF